This record looks at one TCR beta chain sequence and its context. Profiling relied on immunoSEQ multiplex PCR, and the TCRdb table lists in-frame clones only, not all of them. Here the sample spans about 85,000 clones, around 94% being singletons. This sample was included in a study of technical replicates of blood from a few donors. The CDR3 runs to 14 residues. Germline values: CDR1 WSHSY, CDR2 SAAADI. V was clipped by 5 bases and J by 3 bases; unmatched bases: 5. This chain joins TRBV10-2 and TRBJ2-3, with 7 bases that match TRBD2. The source of this sequence is a human donor in good health. What was sequenced was T cells isolated from PBMCs. This chain's CDR3 is CASSYGGRTDTQYF. The CDR3 DNA reads TGCGCCAGCAGTTACGGGGGGAGAACAGATACGCAGTATTTT.